This TCR beta chain was documented in a study of blood T cell repertoires in COVID-19. Overall study context: Samples of COVID-19 (acute and convalescent) were obtained from the United States, Italy and Spain. The cDNA or gDNA used as material had been derived from T cells, B-cell-depleted T cells, or PBMCs.

V was cut by 5 bases and J by 4 bases, with 17 bases left in between. Germline values: CDR1 LNHNV, CDR2 YYDKDF (reference sequence). This CDR3 contains 15 residues. Authors' analysis steps: Amplification with reference gene primers provided the estimates of nucleated cell counts. The protocol was immunoSEQ multiplex PCR, while the TCRdb copy is restricted to in-frame clones and leaves out a portion. Clonal size and the V and J genes are those of that table, whereas D and trimming came from the DNA. The table shows under 200,000 clones, with about 85% occurring only once. The sequenced sample consisted of peripheral blood. The chain links TRBV15 to TRBJ2-5, with a tentative D call TRBD2 (6 bases). The sequence derives from a woman older than 75 with acute or convalescent COVID-19. The CDR3: CATSRELGFGETQYF. CDR3 nucleotides: TGTGCCACCAGCCGGGAGTTAGGTTTTGGAGAGACCCAGTACTTC. Drawing the rest from reference TRBV15 and TRBJ2-5, the complete variable domain is DAMVIQNPRYQVTQFGKPVTLSCSQTLNHNVMYWYQQKSSQAPKLLFHYYDKDFNNEADTPDNFQSRRPNTSFCFLDIRSPGLGDTAMYLCATSRELGFGETQYFGPGTRLLVL.